The 8 T cell receptor beta chains listed next were all sequenced from one sample in a study of T cells in Graves' hyperthyroidism and ophthalmopathy. What was amplified from RNA transcripts were TCR beta CDR3 regions. A set of HTBI primers served as the primers for a first-round RT-PCR of the TCR CDR3. MiXCR was run by TCRdb on the multiplex PCR reads, yielding one entry per CDR3 protein. The top ten hold less than 6% of the sample, which has some 600,000 distinct CDR3 sequences, about 15% seen once. The material sequenced was blood. These TCRs come from a woman aged 30 to 39 with Graves' hyperthyroidism that later progressed to Graves' ophthalmopathy.

This clonotype came up many times. This chain links TRBV11-2 with TRBJ2-2; 12 bases are a match to TRBD2. The germline V gene has CDR1 SGHAT and CDR2 FQNNGV. The CDR3 length is 15 residues. Trimming at V came to 3 bases and at J to 5 bases, leaving 1 base not matched to a gene. Here the CDR3 reads CASSFGTSGTGELFF. CDR3 nucleotides: TGTGCCAGCAGCTTCGGGACTAGCGGGACCGGGGAGCTGTTTTTT.

V gene TRBV6-5 combines with J gene TRBJ1-5, with D unclear. This CDR3 region has 16 residues. Germline V lookup: CDR1 MNHEY, CDR2 SVGAGI. V lost 0 bases to trimming and J lost 4 bases, with 13 bases between them. In nucleotides, the CDR3 is TGTGCCAGCAGTTACTCGTTTGGCCAGAAAAATCAGCCCCAGCATTTT. It yields the protein CASSYSFGQKNQPQHF.

V usage is TRBV7-6 and J usage is TRBJ2-7, with D perhaps TRBD2 (6 bases). This CDR3 has 16 residues. V gave up 1 base and J gave up 2 bases, with 15 bases separating them. Germline V gene sequence: CDR1 SGHVS, CDR2 FNYEAQ. The CDR3 DNA follows: TGTGCCAGCAGCTTAGGGCTAGCGAATGGCGCCTACGAGCAGTACTTC. The encoded protein is CASSLGLANGAYEQYF.

The gene calls are TRBV7-9 and TRBJ2-5; D is unresolved. The V end was cut by 0 bases, the J end by 4 bases, with 12 bases between. CDR3 length: 15 residues. Germline values: CDR1 SEHNR, CDR2 FQNEAQ (reference sequence). CDR3 DNA sequence: TGTGCCAGCAGCTTAGCGGAACTGCTCCGAGAGACCCAGTACTTC. It encodes CASSLAELLRETQYF.

In DNA form, the CDR3 reads TGTGCCAGCAGTTACTCGAGCGGGAGGGCCGCCGAGCAGTACTTC. As protein: CASSYSSGRAAEQYF. This chain uses TRBV6-6 with TRBJ2-7; 10 bases are shared with TRBD2. Germline assignment: CDR1 MNHNY and CDR2 SVGAGI (reference sequence). This CDR3 spans 15 amino acids. The V and J ends lost 0 bases and 6 bases, in that order; junction bases with no gene match: 5.

This clonotype was observed many times. The gene calls are TRBV4-2 and TRBJ2-3; a possible D gene is TRBD2 (5 bases). Deletions cut 4 bases from V and 4 bases from J, with 15 bases between. The CDR3 covers 15 residues. Germline values: CDR1 LGHNA, CDR2 YNFKEQ. CDR3 sequence: CASSPAGGVSDTQYF. As DNA, the CDR3 is TGTGCCAGCAGCCCTGCGGGTGGCGTTTCAGATACGCAGTATTTT.

This sequence joins TRBV9 and TRBJ2-1; D is possibly TRBD2 (5 bases). CDR3 length: 14 amino acids. Trimming left V 0 bases short and J 5 bases short, with 9 bases between. Germline loops: CDR1 SGDLS, CDR2 YYNGEE. CDR3 DNA sequence: TGTGCCAGCAGCGTAGCCGGGAAAGACAATGAGCAGTTCTTC. Amino acid sequence: CASSVAGKDNEQFF. Based on the CDR3 plus reference TRBV9 and TRBJ2-1, the full variable domain is DSGVTQTPKHLITATGQRVTLRCSPRSGDLSVYWYQQSLDQGLQFLIQYYNGEERAKGNILERFSAQQFPDLHSELNLSSLELGDSALYFCASSVAGKDNEQFFGPGTRLTVL.

For this clonotype: A read error may explain this, as a much larger clone is one base away. The J gene is TRBJ1-1, the V gene TRBV29-1; D is unresolved. V gave up 5 bases and J gave up 2 bases, with 15 bases separating them. The CDR3 extends over 14 amino acids. Per germline, CDR1 SQVTM and CDR2 ANQGSEA. The CDR3 region is CSVQVGVINTEAFF. For the CDR3, the DNA is TGCAGCGTTCAGGTCGGGGTAATAAACACTGAAGCTTTCTTT.